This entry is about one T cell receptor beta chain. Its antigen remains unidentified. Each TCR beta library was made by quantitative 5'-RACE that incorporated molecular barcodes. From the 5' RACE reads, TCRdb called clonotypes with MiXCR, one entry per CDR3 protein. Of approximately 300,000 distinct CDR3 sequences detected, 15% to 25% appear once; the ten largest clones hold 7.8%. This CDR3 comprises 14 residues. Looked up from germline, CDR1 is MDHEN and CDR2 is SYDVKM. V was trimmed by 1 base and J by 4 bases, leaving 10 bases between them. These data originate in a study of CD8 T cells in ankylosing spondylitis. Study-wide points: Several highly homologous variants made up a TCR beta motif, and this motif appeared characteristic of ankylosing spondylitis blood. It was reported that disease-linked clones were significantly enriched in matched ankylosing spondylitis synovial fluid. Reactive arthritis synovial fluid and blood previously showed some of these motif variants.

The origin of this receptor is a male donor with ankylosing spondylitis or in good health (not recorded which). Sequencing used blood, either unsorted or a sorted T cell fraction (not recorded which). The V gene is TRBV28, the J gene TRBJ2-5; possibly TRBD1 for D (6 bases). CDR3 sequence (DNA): TGTGCCAGCAGTTTATCACAGGGAAGAGAGACCCAGTACTTC. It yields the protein CASSLSQGRETQYF.